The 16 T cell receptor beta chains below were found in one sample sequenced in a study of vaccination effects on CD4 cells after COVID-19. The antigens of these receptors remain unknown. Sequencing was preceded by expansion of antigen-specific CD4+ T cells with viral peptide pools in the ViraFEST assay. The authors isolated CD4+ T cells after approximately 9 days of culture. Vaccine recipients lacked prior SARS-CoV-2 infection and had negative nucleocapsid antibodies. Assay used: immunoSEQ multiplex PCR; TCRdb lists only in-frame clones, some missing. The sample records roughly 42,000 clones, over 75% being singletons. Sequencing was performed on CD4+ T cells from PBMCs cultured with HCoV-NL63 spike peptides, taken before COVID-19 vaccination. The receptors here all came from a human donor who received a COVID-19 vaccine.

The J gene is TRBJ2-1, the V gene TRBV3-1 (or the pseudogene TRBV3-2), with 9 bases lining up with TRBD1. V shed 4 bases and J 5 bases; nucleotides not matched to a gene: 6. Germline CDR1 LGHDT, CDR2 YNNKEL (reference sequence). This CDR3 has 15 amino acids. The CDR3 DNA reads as TGTGCCAGCAGCCTCGGGACAGGGCTTAACAATGAGCAGTTCTTC. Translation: CASSLGTGLNNEQFF.

Written as DNA, the CDR3 is TGTGCCAGCAGCTTACGGGACCTTGGTGAGCAGTTCTTC. Protein sequence: CASSLRDLGEQFF. V usage is TRBV7-9 and J usage is TRBJ2-1; D is tentatively TRBD1 or TRBD2 (5 bases each). Trimming removed 2 bases from V and 9 bases from J, with 11 bases in between. This CDR3 contains 13 residues. The germline V gene has CDR1 SEHNR and CDR2 FQNEAQ (reference sequence).

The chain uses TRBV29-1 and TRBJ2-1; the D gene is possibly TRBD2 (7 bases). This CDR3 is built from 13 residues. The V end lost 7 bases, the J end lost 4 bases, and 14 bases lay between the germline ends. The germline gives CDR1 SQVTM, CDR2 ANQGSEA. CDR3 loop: CSAPRGAYNEQFF. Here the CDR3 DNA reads TGCAGCGCCCCTCGGGGGGCTTACAATGAGCAGTTCTTC.

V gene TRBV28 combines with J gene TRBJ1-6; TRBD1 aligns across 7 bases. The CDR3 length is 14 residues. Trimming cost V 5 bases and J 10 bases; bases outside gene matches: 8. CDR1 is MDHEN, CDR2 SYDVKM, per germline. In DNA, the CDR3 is TGTGCCAGCAGTCTCTACAGGGGCCGATCACCCCTCCACTTT. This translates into CASSLYRGRSPLHF.

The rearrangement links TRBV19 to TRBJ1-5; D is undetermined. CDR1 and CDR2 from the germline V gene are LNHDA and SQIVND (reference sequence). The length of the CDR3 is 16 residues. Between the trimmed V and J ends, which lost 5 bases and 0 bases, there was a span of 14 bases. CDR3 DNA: TGTGCCAGTAGTTCCTTAGGGATGTATAGCAATCAGCCCCAGCATTTT. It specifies CASSSLGMYSNQPQHF.

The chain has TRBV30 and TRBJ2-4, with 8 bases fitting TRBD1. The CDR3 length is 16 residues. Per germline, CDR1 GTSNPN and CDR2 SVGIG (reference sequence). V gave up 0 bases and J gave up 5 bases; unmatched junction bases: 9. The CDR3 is CAWSVLRKTGENIQYF. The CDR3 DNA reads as TGTGCCTGGAGTGTACTTAGGAAGACAGGGGAAAACATTCAGTACTTC.

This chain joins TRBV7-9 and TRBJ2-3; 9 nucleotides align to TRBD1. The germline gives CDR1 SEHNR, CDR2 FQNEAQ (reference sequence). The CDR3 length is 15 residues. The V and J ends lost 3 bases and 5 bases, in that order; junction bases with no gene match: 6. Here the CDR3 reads CASSFRDRAGDTQYF. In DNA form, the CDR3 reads TGTGCCAGCAGCTTTAGGGACAGGGCGGGAGATACGCAGTATTTT. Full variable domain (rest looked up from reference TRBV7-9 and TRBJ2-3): DTGVSQNPRHKITKRGQNVTFRCDPISEHNRLYWYRQTLGQGPEFLTYFQNEAQLEKSRLLSDRFSAERPKGSFSTLEIQRTEQGDSAMYLCASSFRDRAGDTQYFGPGTRLTVL.

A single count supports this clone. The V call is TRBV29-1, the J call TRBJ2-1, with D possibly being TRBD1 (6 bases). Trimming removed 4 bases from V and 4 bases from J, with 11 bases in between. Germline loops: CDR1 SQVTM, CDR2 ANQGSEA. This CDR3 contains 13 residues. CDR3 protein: CSVGPDSYNEQFF. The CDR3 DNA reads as TGCAGCGTTGGCCCGGACAGTTACAATGAGCAGTTCTTC.

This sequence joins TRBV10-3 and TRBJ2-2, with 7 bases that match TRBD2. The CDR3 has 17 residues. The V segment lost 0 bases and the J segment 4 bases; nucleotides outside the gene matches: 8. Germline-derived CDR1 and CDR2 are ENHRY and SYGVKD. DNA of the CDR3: TGTGCCATCAGTGAGTCGTTTTGGGGGGGAAGCACCGGGGAGCTGTTTTTT. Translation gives CAISESFWGGSTGELFF.

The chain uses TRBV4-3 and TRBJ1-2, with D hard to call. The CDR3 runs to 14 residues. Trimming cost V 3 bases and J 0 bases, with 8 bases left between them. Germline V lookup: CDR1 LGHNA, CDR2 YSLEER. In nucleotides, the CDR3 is TGCGCCAGCAGCCAGGGGTCCGCTAACTATGGCTACACCTTC. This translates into CASSQGSANYGYTF.

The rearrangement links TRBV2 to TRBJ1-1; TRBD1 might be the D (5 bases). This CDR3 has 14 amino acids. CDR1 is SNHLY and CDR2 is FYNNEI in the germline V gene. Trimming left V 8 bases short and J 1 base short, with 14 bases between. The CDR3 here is CASGSGGTNTEAFF. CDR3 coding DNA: TGTGCCAGCGGGAGTGGGGGGACGAACACTGAAGCTTTCTTT.

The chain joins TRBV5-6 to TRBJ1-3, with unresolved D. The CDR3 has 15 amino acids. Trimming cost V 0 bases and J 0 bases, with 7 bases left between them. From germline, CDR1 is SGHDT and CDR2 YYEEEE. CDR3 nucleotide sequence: TGTGCCAGCAGCTTGGGGTTCAACTCTGGAAACACCATATATTTT. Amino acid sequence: CASSLGFNSGNTIYF.

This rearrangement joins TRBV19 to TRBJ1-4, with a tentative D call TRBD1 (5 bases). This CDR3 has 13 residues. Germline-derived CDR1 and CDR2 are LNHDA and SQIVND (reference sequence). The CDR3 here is CVSGRPGDEKLFF. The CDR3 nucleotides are TGTGTCTCCGGACGACCGGGGGATGAAAAACTGTTTTTT.

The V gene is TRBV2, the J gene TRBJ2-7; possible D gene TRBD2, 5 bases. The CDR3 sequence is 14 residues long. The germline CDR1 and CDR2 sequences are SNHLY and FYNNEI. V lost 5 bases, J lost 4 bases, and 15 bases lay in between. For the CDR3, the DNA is TGTGCCAGCAGTCCTCGGGGTAGTGGGTACGAGCAGTACGTC. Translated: CASSPRGSGYEQYV.

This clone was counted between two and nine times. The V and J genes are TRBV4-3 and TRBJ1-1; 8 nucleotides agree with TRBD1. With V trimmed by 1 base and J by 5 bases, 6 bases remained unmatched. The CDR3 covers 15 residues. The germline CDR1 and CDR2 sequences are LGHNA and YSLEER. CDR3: CASSQATGGGTEAFF. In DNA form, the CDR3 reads TGCGCCAGCAGCCAAGCCACAGGGGGAGGAACTGAAGCTTTCTTT.

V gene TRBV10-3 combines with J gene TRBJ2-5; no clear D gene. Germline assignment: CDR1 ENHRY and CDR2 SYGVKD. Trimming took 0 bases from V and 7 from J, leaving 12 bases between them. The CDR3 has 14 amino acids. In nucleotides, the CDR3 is TGTGCCATCAGTGAGTCGACCCAAGTAGGGACCCAGTACTTC. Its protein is CAISESTQVGTQYF.